This T cell receptor (beta chain) stems from a study of cytomegalovirus exposure and HLA in healthy donors. Study-wide background: An earlier analysis found fewer than 140 million unique TCR beta sequences from about 190 million T cells.

The PCR ran on 60 Vbeta and 13 Jbeta primers. Profiled with immunoSEQ multiplex PCR; TCRdb holds only in-frame clones, not every one. The table records nearly 200,000 clones, 70% to 85% of them present only once. From germline, CDR1 is LGHNA and CDR2 YSLEER. This CDR3 has 17 residues. The V gene end was trimmed by 0 bases and the J gene end by 2 bases; junction bases not matched to a gene: 4. Sequences were obtained from PBMCs. This chain uses TRBV4-3 with TRBJ2-3, with 11 bases lining up with TRBD2. The receptor was derived from a boy aged 2 to 10 in good health and CMV-seronegative. In nucleotides, the CDR3 is TGCGCCAGCAGCCAAGATCTAGCGGGGGGCGTCACAGATACGCAGTATTTT. This encodes CASSQDLAGGVTDTQYF.